The 10 T cell receptor beta chains below all came from one sample that was sequenced in a study of T cell clonality in common variable immunodeficiency. No cognate antigen is known for these TCRs. Libraries were prepared by immunoSEQ multiplex PCR; TCRdb keeps only in-frame clonotypes and omits some of them. Recorded here are about 16,000 clones, none singletons. Overall study results and limits: In common variable immunodeficiency, TCR beta chains reportedly carried fewer deletions and N-nucleotide insertions.

What was sequenced was peripheral blood mononuclear cells. The source of these receptors is a human donor with common variable immunodeficiency.

This clone was counted ten times or more. Read sequence stops 3 residues before the CDR3 end, and the germline J gene provides the missing end. V gene TRBV19 combines with J gene TRBJ1-1; possible D gene TRBD1, 5 bases. V gave up 0 bases and J gave up 5 bases, with 7 bases separating them. The CDR3 consists of 13 residues. Germline CDR1 reads LNHDA; CDR2 reads SQIVND (reference sequence). This CDR3 reads CASSIDRVTEAFF. The sequenced part of the CDR3 DNA is TGTGCCAGTAGTATAGACAGGGTGACTGAA.

On this clone itself: The sequenced fragment ends 3 residues before the CDR3 boundary, so the rest is inferred from the germline J gene. The chain combines TRBV18 with TRBJ2-7; 9 positions match TRBD1. The J segment lost 1 base and the V segment lost 6 bases, leaving 7 bases of the junction unmatched. CDR1 KGHSH and CDR2 LQKENI come from the germline V gene. The CDR3 is 15 amino acids. The CDR3: CASSQDRGPSYEQYF. The sequenced CDR3 bases are TGTGCCAGCTCTCAGGACAGGGGCCCTTCCTACGAG. The full variable domain, its missing parts supplied by reference TRBV18 and TRBJ2-7, is NAGVMQNPRHLVRRRGQEARLRCSPMKGHSHVYWYRQLPEEGLKFMVYLQKENIIDESGMPKERFSAEFPKEGPSILRIQQVVRGDSAAYFCASSQDRGPSYEQYFGPGTRLTVT.

This clone was picked up a small number of times. The read is 3 residues too short to cover the CDR3 end, so that end is filled in from the germline J gene. V is TRBV5-1 and J is TRBJ2-3; tentative D call: TRBD2 (7 bases). This CDR3 has 15 residues. Germline V gives CDR1 SGHRS, CDR2 YFSETQ. Trimming stripped 0 bases from V and 5 bases from J, with 13 bases between. The sequenced CDR3 bases are TGCGCCAGCAGCTTGGAAGGGGGGGCGGGAGATACG. Amino acids: CASSLEGGAGDT. The CDR3 in its entirety is CASSLEGGAGDTQYF.

This clone showed up many times. The sequenced part of the CDR3 DNA is TGTGCCAGCTCGTCACGTAGGGGAACTGAA. This gives the protein CASSSRRGTE. The complete CDR3 protein is CASSSRRGTEAFF. The chain joins TRBV18 to TRBJ1-1, with D possibly being TRBD1 (5 bases). The read terminates 3 residues before the CDR3 end, so the remaining end is supplied by the germline J gene. The germline gives CDR1 KGHSH, CDR2 LQKENI. This CDR3 is 13 amino acids long. The ends were cut back, 6 bases at V and 5 bases at J, with 13 bases in the middle.

About this clone: The read terminates 3 residues ahead of where the CDR3 ends, so the germline J gene completes it. J is TRBJ1-1 and V is TRBV7-2, with D tentatively TRBD1 (5 bases). V was trimmed by 4 bases and J by 0 bases, leaving 12 bases between them. The CDR3 is 15 amino acids. CDR1 is SGHTA, CDR2 FQGNSA, per germline. CDR3: CASSSTGVLNTEAFF. The CDR3 bases that were read are TGTGCCAGCAGCTCTACGGGGGTTCTGAACACTGAA.

Turning to this clone: The CDR3 end is not reached by the read, which stops 3 residues before it; the germline J gene fills it in. The V call is TRBV19, the J call TRBJ2-1, with 15 bases matching TRBD2. The V gene's germline CDR1 is LNHDA and CDR2 SQIVND (reference sequence). The CDR3 consists of 20 residues. V was clipped by 3 bases and J by 0 bases; unmatched bases: 9. The DNA read from the CDR3 is TGTGCCAGTAGTATGGTCGGACTAGCGGGGGGGCAACTCTCCTACAATGAG. Amino acids: CASSMVGLAGGQLSYNE. The whole CDR3 sequence reads CASSMVGLAGGQLSYNEQFF.

A note on this clone: The read ends 3 residues before the CDR3 terminus; that terminus is restored from the germline J gene. V and J are TRBV7-6 and TRBJ2-1; 13 positions agree with TRBD2. This CDR3 has 17 amino acids. Unmatched junction bases numbered 7, after V lost 5 bases and J lost 3 bases. Germline CDR1 is SGHVS and CDR2 is FNYEAQ. CDR3 sequence reads: CASSIPGLAGIYNEQFF. Incomplete CDR3 DNA: TGTGCCAGCAGCATTCCGGGACTAGCGGGGATCTACAATGAG.

This clone was counted at least ten times. The CDR3 end lies 3 residues beyond the end of the read and is filled in from the germline J gene. The chain couples TRBV19 to TRBJ1-2; D uncertain. V was trimmed by 0 bases and J by 7 bases, leaving 12 bases between them. From germline, CDR1 is LNHDA and CDR2 SQIVND (reference sequence). The CDR3 has 14 amino acids. Here the CDR3 reads CASSIDPWASGYTF. The part of the CDR3 DNA that was read is TGTGCCAGTAGTATAGATCCATGGGCAAGTGGC. The variable domain in full, with the rest retrieved from reference TRBV19 and TRBJ1-2, is DGGITQSPKYLFRKEGQNVTLSCEQNLNHDAMYWYRQDPGQGLRLIYYSQIVNDFQKGDIAEGYSVSREKKESFPLTVTSAQKNPTAFYLCASSIDPWASGYTFGSGTRLTVV.

Details on this clone: The CDR3 end is not reached by the read, which stops 3 residues before it; the germline J gene fills it in. The J gene is TRBJ2-7, the V gene TRBV29-1; 8 positions match TRBD1. V shed 1 base and J 3 bases; nucleotides not matched to a gene: 2. The germline V gene encodes CDR1 SQVTM and CDR2 ANQGSEA. There are 13 residues in the CDR3. CDR3 DNA, as far as it was read: TGCAGCGTTGAAGCAGGGGGCTACTACGAG. The encoded protein is CSVEAGGYYE. The CDR3 in its entirety is CSVEAGGYYEQYF.

Of note for this clone: The read ends 3 residues early relative to the CDR3; the germline J gene fills the gap. The chain couples TRBV2 to TRBJ2-2, with 12 positions matching TRBD2. Trimming took 2 bases from V and 3 from J; bases not matched to a gene: 4. CDR1 is SNHLY, CDR2 FYNNEI, per germline. CDR3 length equals 17 residues. CDR3 protein: CASSESGLAGYTGELFF. The sequenced CDR3 bases are TGTGCCAGCAGTGAAAGCGGACTAGCGGGGTACACCGGGGAG.